This TCR beta chain was documented in a study of T cell responses to AZD1222 COVID-19 vaccine. The study's findings and limits: In a largely white British group with more females than males, clonal diversity was possibly underestimated. Targets within unmutated variant regions were reportedly found for nearly half of spike-specific TCRs. The peak T cell response came first, and repertoires were sampled only after it.

A note on this clone: Antigen unknown.

The ends were cut back, 5 bases at V and 7 bases at J, with 17 bases in the middle. This CDR3 spans 14 amino acids. Germline CDR1 reads SGHAT; CDR2 reads FQNNGV. TCRdb keeps only in-frame clones here, not all; method: immunoSEQ multiplex PCR. Of 110,000 or so clones listed, about 92% are singletons. The chain combines TRBV11-2 with TRBJ1-2, with D hard to call. Sequencing was performed on peripheral blood, taken on day 0 of MenACWY control vaccination. This sequence originates from an adult in good health. CDR3 amino acids: CASSPRRRMGGYTF. CDR3 bases: TGTGCCAGCAGCCCCCGGAGGAGAATGGGTGGCTACACCTTC.